The 3 T cell receptor beta chains given below trace back to one sample, sequenced in a study of immune evolution from preneoplasia to lung adenocarcinoma. TCRdb's copy holds only in-frame clones and misses some; the assay was immunoSEQ multiplex PCR. This sample has around 3,800 clones, with around 83% found just once. The specimen was FFPE minimally invasive lung adenocarcinoma tissue. These receptors were taken from a person in their 60s with lung adenocarcinoma.

The CDR3 spells CASSRLRTSGHYNEQFF. The CDR3 bases are TGTGCCAGCAGTCGACTCCGGACTAGCGGCCATTACAATGAGCAGTTCTTC. V and J are TRBV28 and TRBJ2-1; the match to TRBD2 covers 10 bases. This CDR3 has 17 amino acids. V lost 5 bases, J lost 4 bases, and 11 bases stayed unmatched. Germline V CDR1 and CDR2: MDHEN, SYDVKM.

The chain joins TRBV11-2 to TRBJ1-3, with no clear D. Between the trimmed V and J ends, which lost 3 bases and 3 bases, there was a span of 15 bases. The CDR3 has 16 amino acids. The germline gives CDR1 SGHAT, CDR2 FQNNGV. As DNA, the CDR3 is TGTGCCAGCAGCTTTGGGTCCGGACCTATTGGAAACACCATATATTTT. Its protein is CASSFGSGPIGNTIYF.

The chain employs TRBV11-2 and TRBJ2-3; 7 nucleotides align to TRBD2. CDR3 length: 14 residues. V lost 0 bases and J lost 3; bases outside the gene matches: 0. Germline CDR1 and CDR2: SGHAT and FQNNGV. CDR3 protein: CASSLEGGTDTQYF. The CDR3 DNA is TGTGCCAGCAGCTTAGAGGGGGGGACAGATACGCAGTATTTT.